Each of the 25 T cell receptor beta chains below was sequenced from the same sample in a study of T cell clonotyping in hematopoietic cell transplantation. Time point denoted: recipient sample about 28 days before transplant, after cytoreduction. Profiled with immunoSEQ multiplex PCR; TCRdb holds only in-frame clones, not every one. The table has approximately 39,000 clones, around 95% seen once. The sequences come from peripheral blood mononuclear cells, collected before stem cell transplant. These receptors originate from a man between 40 and 49 years old with chronic myeloid leukemia. Some clones in this sample may be carry-over from other donors' samples.

This rearrangement joins TRBV25-1 to TRBJ2-7; TRBD2 matches 7 bases. V shed 4 bases and J 5 bases; nucleotides not matched to a gene: 11. This CDR3 has 15 amino acids. From germline, CDR1 is MGHDK and CDR2 SYGVNS. The chain's CDR3 is CASSGEGLIINEQYF. In nucleotides, the CDR3 is TGTGCCAGCAGTGGGGAGGGGTTGATTATAAACGAGCAGTACTTC.

The chain links TRBV30 to TRBJ1-2; D is perhaps TRBD1 (6 bases). Trimming took 1 base from V and 8 from J, leaving 20 bases between them. The CDR3 length is 15 residues. From germline, CDR1 is GTSNPN and CDR2 SVGIG (reference sequence). The CDR3 loop reads CAWSDHPTGSIGYTF. CDR3 sequence (DNA): TGTGCCTGGAGTGACCACCCGACAGGTTCGATCGGCTACACCTTC.

V is TRBV25-1 and J is TRBJ1-6; no firm D call. The CDR3 extends over 11 amino acids. V was pared by 8 bases and J by 7 bases, with 6 bases between. Germline CDR1 MGHDK, CDR2 SYGVNS. This CDR3 is CASQKNSPLHF. CDR3 DNA: TGTGCCAGCCAGAAAAATTCACCCCTCCACTTT.

The J gene is TRBJ1-1, the V gene TRBV28, with unresolved D. CDR3 length: 15 amino acids. V was pared by 4 bases and J by 0 bases, with 12 bases between. Germline lookup yields CDR1 MDHEN and CDR2 SYDVKM. In nucleotides, the CDR3 is TGTGCCAGCAGTTATTCGAGACGGGTGAACACTGAAGCTTTCTTT. Its protein is CASSYSRRVNTEAFF.

This rearrangement joins TRBV28 to TRBJ2-5; 7 nucleotides agree with TRBD2. Per germline, CDR1 MDHEN and CDR2 SYDVKM. Trimming took 5 bases from V and 5 from J; bases not matched to a gene: 11. The CDR3 has 15 residues. This CDR3 is CASSTLGGEGETQYF. The CDR3 DNA follows: TGTGCCAGCAGTACCCTTGGGGGGGAGGGGGAGACCCAGTACTTC. Combining the CDR3 with reference TRBV28 and TRBJ2-5 gives the whole variable domain DVKVTQSSRYLVKRTGEKVFLECVQDMDHENMFWYRQDPGLGLRLIYFSYDVKMKEKGDIPEGYSVSREKKERFSLILESASTNQTSMYLCASSTLGGEGETQYFGPGTRLLVL.

The rearrangement joins TRBV2 to TRBJ2-1; possibly TRBD2 for D (7 bases). The germline gives CDR1 SNHLY, CDR2 FYNNEI. V was clipped by 7 bases and J by 1 base, with 11 bases between them. This CDR3 has 14 amino acids. The CDR3 coding sequence is TGTGCCAGCATAGGGGGGGCTTCCTACAATGAGCAGTTCTTC. It translates to CASIGGASYNEQFF.

This clone was detected once. V gene TRBV28 combines with J gene TRBJ1-2; TRBD1 is a possible D gene (6 bases). Trimming took off 6 bases at V and 13 bases at J, with 21 bases between the two ends. This CDR3 spans 13 amino acids. Germline V gene data show CDR1 as MDHEN and CDR2 as SYDVKM. The CDR3 nucleotides are TGTGCCAGCAGCCATACTGACAGGCCCGGGAGCACCTTC. This codes for CASSHTDRPGSTF.

The chain has TRBV7-8 and TRBJ2-7; 9 bases align to TRBD1. The length of the CDR3 is 17 residues. CDR1 and CDR2 from the germline V gene are SGHVS and FQNEAQ. With V trimmed by 4 bases and J by 5 bases, 15 bases remained unmatched. CDR3 in amino acids: CASSSFLLTGGSHEQYF. Here the CDR3 DNA reads TGTGCCAGCAGCTCATTCCTCTTGACAGGGGGTTCCCACGAGCAGTACTTC.

The chain couples TRBV2 to TRBJ1-1, with D perhaps TRBD1 (6 bases). Trimming took off 6 bases at V and 1 base at J, with 18 bases between the two ends. Per the germline V gene, CDR1 is SNHLY and CDR2 is FYNNEI. The CDR3 is made up of 16 amino acids. This chain's CDR3 is CASRPGVRSGNTEAFF. CDR3 bases: TGTGCCAGCAGGCCAGGGGTACGGAGCGGGAACACTGAAGCTTTCTTT.

V usage is TRBV7-9 and J usage is TRBJ1-4, with D tentatively TRBD1 (5 bases). Germline V gene lookup returns CDR1 SEHNR and CDR2 FQNEAQ (reference sequence). There are 12 residues in the CDR3. V lost 4 bases and J 15 bases, leaving 15 bases between the germline ends. The CDR3 DNA reads as TGTGCCAGCAGCTCCCGGGACGGGGGTTTGTTTTTT. Its protein is CASSSRDGGLFF.

This chain joins TRBV30 and TRBJ2-7; D perhaps matches TRBD1 (6 bases). The CDR3 is 11 amino acids. Trimming pared 5 bases from V and 3 bases from J, leaving 8 bases between. Germline lookup yields CDR1 GTSNPN and CDR2 SVGIG (reference sequence). CDR3 loop: CAWGRGYEQYF. The CDR3 DNA sequence: TGTGCCTGGGGCAGGGGCTACGAGCAGTACTTC.

The gene calls are TRBV30 and TRBJ2-5; the match to TRBD2 covers 14 bases. Trimming cost V 0 bases and J 5 bases; bases outside gene matches: 8. CDR1 is GTSNPN, CDR2 SVGIG, per germline (reference sequence). The CDR3 is made up of 17 amino acids. CDR3 loop: CAWSVHGLAGGGETQYF. DNA for the CDR3: TGTGCCTGGAGTGTACACGGACTAGCGGGGGGAGGGGAGACCCAGTACTTC.

This chain uses TRBV28 with TRBJ2-2, with D hard to call. CDR1 MDHEN and CDR2 SYDVKM come from the germline V gene. The CDR3 has 15 amino acids. Trimming pared 3 bases from V and 0 bases from J, leaving 8 bases between. CDR3 nucleotide sequence: TGTGCCAGCAGTTTGTATACTACGAACACCGGGGAGCTGTTTTTT. Translated, it gives CASSLYTTNTGELFF. The full variable domain, with the rest looked up from reference TRBV28 and TRBJ2-2, is DVKVTQSSRYLVKRTGEKVFLECVQDMDHENMFWYRQDPGLGLRLIYFSYDVKMKEKGDIPEGYSVSREKKERFSLILESASTNQTSMYLCASSLYTTNTGELFFGEGSRLTVL.

The chain combines TRBV2 with TRBJ2-7; D is uncertain. Trimming removed 0 bases from V and 2 bases from J, with 8 bases in between. The CDR3 runs to 14 residues. Germline V gives CDR1 SNHLY, CDR2 FYNNEI. The CDR3 here is CASSEAVGTYEQYF. CDR3 DNA sequence: TGTGCCAGCAGTGAAGCAGTAGGGACCTACGAGCAGTACTTC.

By share, this clone ranks as large (0.1 to 1%). This chain joins TRBV6-5 and TRBJ1-2; the D is unclear. V was shortened by 4 bases and J by 0 bases, with 9 bases between the two germline ends. The germline V gene has CDR1 MNHEY and CDR2 SVGAGI. The length of the CDR3 is 14 residues. The CDR3 coding sequence is TGTGCCAGCAGTTTGGAACCTTCTAACTATGGCTACACCTTC. It specifies CASSLEPSNYGYTF.

The V and J genes are TRBV11-3 and TRBJ2-7; 9 bases are shared with TRBD2. This CDR3 is 15 amino acids long. In germline, CDR1 is SGHNT, CDR2 YENEEA. J was trimmed by 4 bases and V by 1 base; bases with no gene match: 5. CDR3: CASSLVLAGSYEQYF. In DNA, the CDR3 is TGTGCCAGCAGCTTAGTACTAGCGGGTTCATACGAGCAGTACTTC.

The chain joins TRBV28 to TRBJ1-2; no firm D call. Germline V CDR1 and CDR2: MDHEN, SYDVKM. The CDR3 loop spans 15 amino acids. V lost 5 bases and J lost 3, with 16 bases in between. The DNA of the CDR3 is TGTGCCAGCAGTCCCGCCGGCAGGTATTACTATGGCTACACCTTC. Its protein is CASSPAGRYYYGYTF.

A single count supports this clone. The chain couples TRBV7-6 to TRBJ1-1; D is undetermined. Germline V gene lookup returns CDR1 SGHVS and CDR2 FNYEAQ. The CDR3 has 15 amino acids. Trimming took off 1 base at V and 1 base at J, with 10 bases between the two ends. In DNA, the CDR3 is TGTGCCAGCAGCTTAGTAAACAGCGCGAACACTGAAGCTTTCTTT. This sequence encodes CASSLVNSANTEAFF.

The J gene is TRBJ2-2, the V gene TRBV19; D gene uncertain. The germline gives CDR1 LNHDA, CDR2 SQIVND (reference sequence). The CDR3 extends over 11 amino acids. V was clipped by 7 bases and J by 6 bases, with 6 bases between them. The chain's CDR3 is CASTRAGELFF. CDR3 in DNA: TGTGCCAGTACTCGGGCCGGGGAGCTGTTTTTT.

The chain recombines TRBV19 with TRBJ1-4; 7 bases are shared with TRBD1. The CDR3 is 16 amino acids. V was clipped by 7 bases and J by 6 bases; unmatched bases: 14. CDR1 is LNHDA, CDR2 SQIVND, per germline (reference sequence). The CDR3 spells CASNDRRGRGDEKLFF. For the CDR3, the DNA is TGTGCCAGTAACGACCGGAGGGGGCGCGGGGATGAAAAACTGTTTTTT.

The gene calls are TRBV4-1 and TRBJ1-3; D unresolved. Germline V CDR1 and CDR2: MGHRA, YSYEKL. V lost 2 bases to trimming and J lost 7 bases, with 9 bases between them. There are 13 residues in the CDR3. For the CDR3, the DNA is TGCGCCAGCAGCCAAATCAGTTGGAACACCATATATTTT. This encodes CASSQISWNTIYF.

CDR3 in amino acids: CASSRPGRSEAFF. The DNA of the CDR3 is TGTGCCAGCAGTCGTCCGGGACGGTCTGAAGCTTTCTTT. The chain links TRBV28 to TRBJ1-1, with a possible D match to TRBD1 (5 bases). Germline CDR1 and CDR2: MDHEN and SYDVKM. Trimming shortened V by 5 bases and J by 6 bases, and 13 bases separated the two germline ends. The CDR3 runs 13 residues.

The chain is built from TRBV29-1 and TRBJ2-5; 10 nucleotides agree with TRBD1. Germline V gives CDR1 SQVTM, CDR2 ANQGSEA. The CDR3 covers 14 residues. With V trimmed by 6 bases and J by 4 bases, 8 bases remained unmatched. The CDR3 spells CSVSGTGARETQYF. The CDR3 DNA reads TGCAGCGTCTCCGGGACAGGGGCACGAGAGACCCAGTACTTC.

This sequence joins TRBV5-1 and TRBJ1-1; 11 nucleotides agree with TRBD1. Germline V gene sequence: CDR1 SGHRS, CDR2 YFSETQ. Germline trimming cut 4 bases from V and 4 bases from J; bases unmatched to any gene: 6. The CDR3 runs to 15 residues. This chain's CDR3 is CASSLLGTGGTEAFF. CDR3 sequence (DNA): TGCGCCAGCAGCCTGCTAGGGACAGGGGGCACTGAAGCTTTCTTT.

The genes are TRBV10-3 and TRBJ2-7; unclear D gene. The CDR3 contains 13 residues. The germline gives CDR1 ENHRY, CDR2 SYGVKD. The V gene lost 4 bases and the J gene lost 0 bases, with 7 bases spanning the gap. The CDR3 is CAISGSDSYEQYF. Here the CDR3 DNA reads TGTGCCATCAGTGGAAGTGACTCCTACGAGCAGTACTTC.